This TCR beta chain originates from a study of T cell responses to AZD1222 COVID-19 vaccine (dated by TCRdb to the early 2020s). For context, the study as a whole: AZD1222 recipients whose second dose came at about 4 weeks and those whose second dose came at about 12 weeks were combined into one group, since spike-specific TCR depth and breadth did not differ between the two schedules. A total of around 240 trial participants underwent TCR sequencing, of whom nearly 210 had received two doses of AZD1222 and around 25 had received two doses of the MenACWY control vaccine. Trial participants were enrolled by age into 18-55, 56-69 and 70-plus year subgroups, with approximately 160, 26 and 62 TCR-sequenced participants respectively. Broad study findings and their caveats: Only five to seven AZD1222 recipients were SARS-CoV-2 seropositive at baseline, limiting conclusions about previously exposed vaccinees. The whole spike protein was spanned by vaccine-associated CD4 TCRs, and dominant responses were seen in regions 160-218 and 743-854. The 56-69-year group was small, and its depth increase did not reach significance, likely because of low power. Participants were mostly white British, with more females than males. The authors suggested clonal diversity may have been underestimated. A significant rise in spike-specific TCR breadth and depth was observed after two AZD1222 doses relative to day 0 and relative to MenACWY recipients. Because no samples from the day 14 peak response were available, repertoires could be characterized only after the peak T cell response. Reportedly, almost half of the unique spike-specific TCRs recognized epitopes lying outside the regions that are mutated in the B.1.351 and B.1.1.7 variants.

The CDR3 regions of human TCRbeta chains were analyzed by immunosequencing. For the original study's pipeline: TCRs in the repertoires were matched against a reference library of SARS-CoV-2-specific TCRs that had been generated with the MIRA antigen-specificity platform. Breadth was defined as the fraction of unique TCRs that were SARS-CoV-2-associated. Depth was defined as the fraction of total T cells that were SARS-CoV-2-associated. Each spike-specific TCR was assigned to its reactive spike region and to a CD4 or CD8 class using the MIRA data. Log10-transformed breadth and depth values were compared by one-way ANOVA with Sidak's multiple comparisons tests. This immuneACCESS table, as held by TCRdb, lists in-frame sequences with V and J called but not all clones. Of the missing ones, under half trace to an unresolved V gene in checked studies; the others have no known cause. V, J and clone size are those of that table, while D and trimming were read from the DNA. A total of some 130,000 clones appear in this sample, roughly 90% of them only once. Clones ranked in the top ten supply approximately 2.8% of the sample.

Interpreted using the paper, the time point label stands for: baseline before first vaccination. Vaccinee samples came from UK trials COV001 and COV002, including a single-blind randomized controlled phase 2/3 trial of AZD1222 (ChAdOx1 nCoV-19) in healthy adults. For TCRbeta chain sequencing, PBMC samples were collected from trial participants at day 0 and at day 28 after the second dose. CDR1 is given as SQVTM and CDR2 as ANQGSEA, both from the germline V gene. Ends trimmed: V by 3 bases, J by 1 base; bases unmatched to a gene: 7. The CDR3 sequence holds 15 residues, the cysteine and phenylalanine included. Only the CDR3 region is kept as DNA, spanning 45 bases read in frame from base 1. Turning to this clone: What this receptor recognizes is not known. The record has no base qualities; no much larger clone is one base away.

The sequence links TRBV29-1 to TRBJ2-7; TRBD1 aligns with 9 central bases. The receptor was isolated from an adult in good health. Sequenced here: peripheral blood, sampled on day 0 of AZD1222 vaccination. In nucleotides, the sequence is TGCAGCGTTGAGACCGGGACAGGGAGATCCTACGAGCAGTACTTC. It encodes CSVETGTGRSYEQYF.